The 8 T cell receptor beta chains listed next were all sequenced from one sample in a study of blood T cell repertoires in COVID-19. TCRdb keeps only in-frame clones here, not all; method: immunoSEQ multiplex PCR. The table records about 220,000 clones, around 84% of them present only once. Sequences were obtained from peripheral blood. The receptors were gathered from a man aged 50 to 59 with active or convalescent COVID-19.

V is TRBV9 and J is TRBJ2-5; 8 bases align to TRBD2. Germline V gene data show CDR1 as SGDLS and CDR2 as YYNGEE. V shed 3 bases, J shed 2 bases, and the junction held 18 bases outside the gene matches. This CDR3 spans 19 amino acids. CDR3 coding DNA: TGTGCCAGCAGCGCTTATGATAGCGGGGACAAACTGGCTCAAGAGACCCAGTACTTC. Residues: CASSAYDSGDKLAQETQYF.

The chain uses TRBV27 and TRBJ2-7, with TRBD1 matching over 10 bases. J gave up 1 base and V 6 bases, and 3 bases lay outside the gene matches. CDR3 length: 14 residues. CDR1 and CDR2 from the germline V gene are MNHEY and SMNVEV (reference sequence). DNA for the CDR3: TGTGCCAGCAGGGGACAGGGGATATCCTACGAGCAGTACGTC. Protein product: CASRGQGISYEQYV.

DNA for the CDR3: TGTGCCAGCAGGCGACACCGACTACGCTACGAGCAGTACTTC. Amino acid sequence: CASRRHRLRYEQYF. The V call is TRBV27, the J call TRBJ2-7, with D tentatively TRBD2 (5 bases). The CDR3 has 14 residues. The V gene's germline CDR1 is MNHEY and CDR2 SMNVEV (reference sequence). V was shortened by 6 bases and J by 3 bases, with 15 bases between the two germline ends.

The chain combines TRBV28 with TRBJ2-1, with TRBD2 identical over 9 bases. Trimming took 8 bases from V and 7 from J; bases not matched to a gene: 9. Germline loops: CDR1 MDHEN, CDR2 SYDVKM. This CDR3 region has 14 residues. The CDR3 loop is CASLTRGGGNEQFF. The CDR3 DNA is TGTGCCAGCCTGACTCGCGGGGGGGGGAATGAGCAGTTCTTC.

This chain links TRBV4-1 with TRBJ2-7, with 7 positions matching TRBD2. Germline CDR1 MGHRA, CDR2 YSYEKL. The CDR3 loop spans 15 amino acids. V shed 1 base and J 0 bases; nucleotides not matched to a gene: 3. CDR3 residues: CASSQAPGGSYEQYF. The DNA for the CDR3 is TGCGCCAGCAGCCAAGCCCCGGGGGGCTCCTACGAGCAGTACTTC.

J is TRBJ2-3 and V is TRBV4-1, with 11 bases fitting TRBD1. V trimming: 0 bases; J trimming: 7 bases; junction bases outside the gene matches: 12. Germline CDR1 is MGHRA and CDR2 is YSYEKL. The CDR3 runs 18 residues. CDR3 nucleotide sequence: TGCGCCAGCAGCCAAGATAGCCTCCGGACAGGGGGCATCTATACGCAGTATTTT. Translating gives CASSQDSLRTGGIYTQYF.

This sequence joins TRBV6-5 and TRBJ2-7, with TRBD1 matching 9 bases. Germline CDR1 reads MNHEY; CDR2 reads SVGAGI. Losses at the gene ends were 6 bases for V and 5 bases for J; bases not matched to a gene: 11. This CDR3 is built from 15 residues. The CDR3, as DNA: TGTGCCAGCAGGCCTCCTACACAGGGGGCGCACGAGCAGTACTTC. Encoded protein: CASRPPTQGAHEQYF.

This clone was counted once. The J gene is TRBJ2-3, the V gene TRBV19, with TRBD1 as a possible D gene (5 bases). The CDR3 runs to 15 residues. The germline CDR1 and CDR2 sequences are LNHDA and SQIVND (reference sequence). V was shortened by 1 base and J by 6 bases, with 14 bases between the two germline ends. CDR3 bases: TGTGCCAGTAGTATAGGGGGCAGGGTAGTGGATACGCAGTATTTT. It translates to CASSIGGRVVDTQYF.